One sample yielded the 26 T cell receptor beta chains listed below, sequenced in a study of radiotherapy plus CTLA-4 blockade in lung cancer. The data were produced by immunoSEQ multiplex PCR, yet TCRdb's version contains in-frame clones alone and is incomplete. The sample holds 65,000 to 95,000 clones; around 86% are singletons and the top ten take 40%. The sequencing here drew on peripheral blood, taken from a patient treated with radiotherapy plus ipilimumab. Receptors originate from a human donor with non-small cell lung cancer that progressed on radiotherapy plus ipilimumab.

The chain combines TRBV6-5 with TRBJ1-3; D remains ambiguous. CDR3 length: 13 amino acids. V gave up 1 base and J gave up 4 bases, with 5 bases separating them. Looked up from germline, CDR1 is MNHEY and CDR2 is SVGAGI. The DNA for the CDR3 is TGTGCCAGCAGTTACTATGGAGGAAACACCATATATTTT. Amino acid sequence: CASSYYGGNTIYF.

The chain has TRBV9 and TRBJ2-5; 10 nucleotides match TRBD1. J lost 5 bases, V lost 3 bases, and 7 bases had no gene match. Germline assignment: CDR1 SGDLS and CDR2 YYNGEE. This CDR3 is built from 15 residues. The CDR3 loop is CASSGQGAIQETQYF. As DNA, the CDR3 is TGTGCCAGCAGCGGACAGGGGGCTATTCAGGAGACCCAGTACTTC.

The J gene is TRBJ1-4, the V gene TRBV2; a weak D match, TRBD1 (5 bases). Germline-derived CDR1 and CDR2 are SNHLY and FYNNEI. The CDR3 spans 13 residues. Trimming removed 5 bases from V and 8 bases from J, with 12 bases in between. The CDR3: CASSPHKGEKLFF. As DNA, the CDR3 is TGTGCCAGCAGTCCCCACAAGGGGGAAAAACTGTTTTTT.

V usage is TRBV4-1 and J usage is TRBJ1-5, with unresolved D. Germline loops: CDR1 MGHRA, CDR2 YSYEKL. The CDR3 covers 13 residues. V was shortened by 1 base and J by 10 bases, with 11 bases between the two germline ends. CDR3 bases: TGCGCCAGCAGCCAAGTTACTCCGGGTCCCCAGCATTTT. It encodes CASSQVTPGPQHF.

In this sample, this clone turned up a few times. This chain connects TRBV7-9 to TRBJ2-7, with D maybe TRBD2 (5 bases). Trimming shortened V by 2 bases and J by 5 bases, and 7 bases separated the two germline ends. Germline V gene data show CDR1 as SEHNR and CDR2 as FQNEAQ (reference sequence). The CDR3 covers 12 residues. The DNA of the CDR3 is TGTGCCAGCAGCTTATACGGGGACGAGCAGTACTTC. Translated, it gives CASSLYGDEQYF.

This clone was observed once. This chain links TRBV27 with TRBJ1-2; 8 bases fit TRBD1. CDR1 MNHEY and CDR2 SMNVEV come from the germline V gene (reference sequence). The J segment lost 1 base and the V segment lost 2 bases, leaving 3 bases of the junction unmatched. The CDR3 is 15 amino acids. The CDR3 loop is CASSLQGQGNYGYTF. CDR3 DNA sequence: TGTGCCAGCAGTTTACAAGGACAGGGTAACTATGGCTACACCTTC.

The chain uses TRBV7-8 and TRBJ1-1; D not resolved. Germline CDR1 is SGHVS and CDR2 is FQNEAQ. The V end lost 2 bases, the J end lost 4 bases, and 5 bases lay between the germline ends. This CDR3 contains 12 residues. CDR3 sequence reads: CASSLSSTEAFF. The DNA for the CDR3 is TGTGCCAGCAGCTTATCTTCCACTGAAGCTTTCTTT.

The chain employs TRBV20-1 and TRBJ2-7; tentative D call: TRBD1 (5 bases). The CDR3 extends over 11 amino acids. Per the germline V gene, CDR1 is DFQATT and CDR2 is SNEGSKA (reference sequence). V dropped 0 bases and J dropped 6 bases, with 6 bases sitting between them. CDR3 in DNA: TGCAGTGCTAGAGATAGGGGCGAGCAGTACTTC. This encodes CSARDRGEQYF.

This clone has just a few counts. Other DNA sequences within the sample encode an identical CDR3. The rearrangement links TRBV6-5 to TRBJ2-5, with a tentative D call TRBD1 (5 bases). The germline V and J ends were trimmed by 0 bases and 5 bases, with 7 bases remaining between them. Germline V CDR1 and CDR2: MNHEY, SVGAGI. The CDR3 is made up of 13 amino acids. CDR3 sequence: CASSYSAGETQYF. The CDR3 bases are TGTGCCAGCAGTTACTCTGCAGGGGAGACCCAGTACTTC.

The V gene is TRBV10-2, the J gene TRBJ2-5, with unresolved D. Germline-derived CDR1 and CDR2 are WSHSY and SAAADI. CDR3 length: 13 residues. The V end lost 6 bases, the J end lost 5 bases, and 13 bases lay between the germline ends. Here the CDR3 DNA reads TGCGCCAGCAGGGACCGATTGGGGGAGACCCAGTACTTC. Its translation is CASRDRLGETQYF.

The rearrangement uses TRBV19 and TRBJ1-5; D remains unclear. The germline gives CDR1 LNHDA, CDR2 SQIVND (reference sequence). The CDR3 spans 13 residues. Trimming took off 5 bases at V and 7 bases at J, with 12 bases between the two ends. The CDR3 region is CASSETPRQPQHF. The CDR3 DNA is TGTGCCAGTAGTGAAACCCCAAGGCAGCCCCAGCATTTT.

The V call is TRBV7-9, the J call TRBJ1-4; 7 bases align to TRBD1. J was trimmed by 8 bases and V by 5 bases; bases with no gene match: 11. This CDR3 contains 15 residues. Germline CDR1 and CDR2: SEHNR and FQNEAQ (reference sequence). The chain's CDR3 is CASSETQGSGEKLFF. DNA for the CDR3: TGTGCCAGCAGCGAAACACAGGGGTCCGGAGAAAAACTGTTTTTT.

The rearrangement links TRBV2 to TRBJ2-7; perhaps TRBD2 as D (6 bases). Germline CDR1 reads SNHLY; CDR2 reads FYNNEI. V was clipped by 1 base and J by 4 bases, with 17 bases between them. The CDR3 covers 16 residues. CDR3 amino acids: CASSEGGLFGLYEQYV. In DNA form, the CDR3 reads TGTGCCAGCAGTGAAGGTGGACTATTTGGGCTATACGAGCAGTACGTC.

The chain combines TRBV2 with TRBJ2-7; D remains unclear. The ends were cut back, 3 bases at V and 5 bases at J, with 8 bases in the middle. Germline loops: CDR1 SNHLY, CDR2 FYNNEI. The CDR3 spans 12 residues. The CDR3 nucleotides are TGTGCCAGCAGTGATGTCCCCAACGAGCAGTACGTC. It is translated as CASSDVPNEQYV.

The chain employs TRBV2 and TRBJ1-2; 7 bases agree with TRBD1. CDR1 is SNHLY and CDR2 is FYNNEI in the germline V gene. Losses at the gene ends were 6 bases for V and 8 bases for J; bases not matched to a gene: 15. CDR3 size: 15 residues. This chain's CDR3 is CASSPDRVKGKGYTF. CDR3 bases: TGTGCCAGCAGCCCCGACAGGGTCAAGGGAAAGGGCTACACCTTC.

V is TRBV5-1 and J is TRBJ2-7; 9 positions agree with TRBD2. Germline V gene data show CDR1 as SGHRS and CDR2 as YFSETQ. The CDR3 length is 14 residues. V was pared by 7 bases and J by 4 bases, with 9 bases of the junction left unmatched. CDR3 sequence: CASSGSLAGYEQYF. As DNA, the CDR3 is TGCGCCAGCTCCGGCTCTCTAGCGGGGTACGAGCAGTACTTC.

The genes are TRBV7-9 and TRBJ2-1; 9 bases fit TRBD1. There are 16 residues in the CDR3. Germline loops: CDR1 SEHNR, CDR2 FQNEAQ (reference sequence). V gave up 2 bases and J gave up 4 bases; unmatched junction bases: 6. The CDR3 reads CASSLLEGQGYNEQFF. CDR3 coding DNA: TGTGCCAGCAGCTTACTTGAGGGACAGGGTTACAATGAGCAGTTCTTC. The variable domain in full, with the rest retrieved from reference TRBV7-9 and TRBJ2-1, is DTGVSQNPRHKITKRGQNVTFRCDPISEHNRLYWYRQTLGQGPEFLTYFQNEAQLEKSRLLSDRFSAERPKGSFSTLEIQRTEQGDSAMYLCASSLLEGQGYNEQFFGPGTRLTVL.

The rearrangement uses TRBV5-6 and TRBJ1-5; 10 bases fit TRBD1. The CDR3 covers 15 residues. V dropped 4 bases and J dropped 5; count of bases not matched to a gene: 6. The germline CDR1 and CDR2 sequences are SGHDT and YYEEEE. The CDR3 coding sequence is TGTGCCAGCAGCCCCTGGACAGGGGGACATCAGCCCCAGCATTTT. Protein: CASSPWTGGHQPQHF.

This chain uses TRBV2 with TRBJ2-1; the D gene is possibly TRBD1 (5 bases). The CDR3 totals 15 residues. V was shortened by 3 bases and J by 7 bases, with 16 bases between the two germline ends. Germline lookup yields CDR1 SNHLY and CDR2 FYNNEI. CDR3 amino acids: CASSDGQGYANEQFF. CDR3 in DNA: TGTGCCAGCAGTGATGGTCAGGGATACGCGAATGAGCAGTTCTTC.

The rearrangement uses TRBV21-1 and TRBJ2-7. TRBV21-1 is termed a pseudogene. The CDR3 is made up of 17 amino acids. This chain's CDR3 is CASSKGAGLPISYEQYV. The CDR3 nucleotides are TGTGCCAGCAGCAAAGGGGCCGGGTTACCCATCTCCTACGAGCAGTACGTC.

V usage is TRBV9 and J usage is TRBJ1-4; 9 bases line up with TRBD1. The CDR3 sequence is 15 residues long. V dropped 3 bases and J dropped 6; count of bases not matched to a gene: 6. Germline V gives CDR1 SGDLS, CDR2 YYNGEE. The CDR3 is CASSARTGDHEKLFF. CDR3 bases: TGTGCCAGCAGCGCAAGGACAGGGGATCATGAAAAACTGTTTTTT. The variable domain in full, completed from reference TRBV9 and TRBJ1-4, reads DSGVTQTPKHLITATGQRVTLRCSPRSGDLSVYWYQQSLDQGLQFLIQYYNGEERAKGNILERFSAQQFPDLHSELNLSSLELGDSALYFCASSARTGDHEKLFFGSGTQLSVL.

The V call is TRBV28, the J call TRBJ2-7; TRBD1 matches 9 bases. The CDR3 runs to 14 residues. CDR1 and CDR2 (germline): MDHEN, SYDVKM. The trim removed 6 bases at V and 1 base at J, leaving 4 bases unmatched. CDR3 sequence reads: CASRGTGKSYEQYF. The CDR3 nucleotides read TGTGCCAGCAGGGGGACAGGGAAGTCCTACGAGCAGTACTTC.

This chain connects TRBV7-2 to TRBJ1-1; no definite D call. The germline CDR1 and CDR2 sequences are SGHTA and FQGNSA. The V end was cut by 1 base, the J end by 6 bases, with 12 bases between. The CDR3 is 14 amino acids. The CDR3 DNA follows: TGTGCCAGCAGCTTAGACCGGGGTTTGTCTGAAGCTTTCTTT. Encoded protein: CASSLDRGLSEAFF.

The chain joins TRBV6-1 to TRBJ1-2; D is uncertain. The CDR3 runs to 17 residues. Germline-derived CDR1 and CDR2 are MNHNS and SASEGT. Trimming pared 3 bases from V and 3 bases from J, leaving 20 bases between. DNA for the CDR3: TGTGCCAGCAGTGAGTCAAGCGTTTGGTCCCTCCACTATGGCTACACCTTC. Translation gives CASSESSVWSLHYGYTF.

V and J are TRBV18 and TRBJ2-5; D is possibly TRBD1 (5 bases). There are 12 residues in the CDR3. Germline CDR1 reads KGHSH; CDR2 reads LQKENI. Trimming took 5 bases from V and 13 from J, leaving 17 bases between them. For the CDR3, the DNA is TGTGCCAGCTCATCGCCGCAGGGTAGTCCGTACTTC. Amino acid sequence: CASSSPQGSPYF. Full variable domain (remainder filled in from reference TRBV18 and TRBJ2-5): NAGVMQNPRHLVRRRGQEARLRCSPMKGHSHVYWYRQLPEEGLKFMVYLQKENIIDESGMPKERFSAEFPKEGPSILRIQQVVRGDSAAYFCASSSPQGSPYFGPGTRLLVL.

The V call is TRBV6-5, the J call TRBJ1-2; D gene uncertain. The CDR3 length is 12 residues. Germline CDR1 reads MNHEY; CDR2 reads SVGAGI. V lost 5 bases to trimming and J lost 4 bases, with 8 bases between them. This CDR3 is CASSDGPYGYTF. CDR3 DNA sequence: TGTGCCAGCAGTGACGGCCCCTATGGCTACACCTTC.